Each of the 27 T cell receptor beta chains below was sequenced from the same sample in a study of identical twins. TCRdb re-called the 5' RACE reads with MiXCR, one entry per CDR3 protein. This sample has approximately 620,000 distinct CDR3 sequences, with 8.5% to 9.5% found just once. The same data also contributed to another study, on yellow fever vaccine responses in identical twins.

Source material: PBMCs. Source of these receptors: a woman between 18 and 29 years old in good health.

This clonotype has only a few counts. V gene TRBV12-3 or TRBV12-4 combines with J gene TRBJ1-4, with D maybe TRBD1 (5 bases). This CDR3 is built from 14 residues. The germline V and J ends were trimmed by 5 bases and 5 bases, with 12 bases remaining between them. CDR3 bases: TGTGCCAGCAGTGCCACAGGAAAGAATGAAAAACTGTTTTTT. Translating it yields CASSATGKNEKLFF.

V is TRBV6-1 and J is TRBJ2-5; possible D gene TRBD2, 6 bases. The CDR3 sequence is 19 residues long. Germline loops: CDR1 MNHNS, CDR2 SASEGT. V dropped 1 base and J dropped 3 bases, with 24 bases sitting between them. The CDR3 protein is CASSEGCWDQWPGEETQYF. In nucleotides, the CDR3 is TGTGCCAGCAGTGAAGGATGCTGGGACCAATGGCCGGGGGAAGAGACCCAGTACTTC.

This clonotype was counted at least ten times. V and J are TRBV12-3 or TRBV12-4 and TRBJ2-1; 7 nucleotides align to TRBD1. Losses at the gene ends were 4 bases for V and 3 bases for J; bases not matched to a gene: 9. This CDR3 has 16 residues. The chain's CDR3 is CASSSLRDSIYNEQFF. The CDR3 DNA follows: TGTGCCAGCAGTTCTCTTCGGGACAGCATCTACAATGAGCAGTTCTTC.

This clonotype has only a few counts. The chain recombines TRBV11-2 with TRBJ1-6; no reliable D call. The germline V gene encodes CDR1 SGHAT and CDR2 FQNNGV. V gave up 5 bases and J gave up 0 bases, with 5 bases separating them. This CDR3 region has 14 residues. The CDR3 nucleotides are TGTGCCAGCAGCCCGAGCTCCTATAATTCACCCCTCCACTTT. Protein: CASSPSSYNSPLHF.

There are many counts of this clonotype. V usage is TRBV4-3 and J usage is TRBJ2-1, with D possibly being TRBD2 (6 bases). Trimming cost V 0 bases and J 5 bases, with 14 bases left between them. CDR3 length equals 16 residues. The germline CDR1 and CDR2 sequences are LGHNA and YSLEER. CDR3 DNA sequence: TGCGCCAGCAGCCAAGATCGGGCGACTAGAAACAATGAGCAGTTCTTC. This gives the protein CASSQDRATRNNEQFF.

This clonotype was picked up a small number of times. The genes are TRBV6-2 or TRBV6-3 and TRBJ2-5; 12 nucleotides match TRBD2. J lost 2 bases, V lost 6 bases, and 4 bases had no gene match. The CDR3 has 15 residues. CDR1 is MNHEY, CDR2 SVGEGT, per germline. The CDR3 coding sequence is TGTGCCAGCAGGCGAGGGACTAGCGGGCAAGAGACCCAGTACTTC. Amino acids: CASRRGTSGQETQYF.

This chain connects TRBV20-1 to TRBJ2-3; TRBD2 might be the D (6 bases). The CDR3 loop spans 14 amino acids. With 4 bases removed from V and 1 base from J, the gap between germline ends came to 12 bases. Germline assignment: CDR1 DFQATT and CDR2 SNEGSKA (reference sequence). This CDR3 is CSAKGLAGTDTQYF. The CDR3 nucleotides read TGCAGTGCTAAAGGGTTAGCGGGCACAGATACGCAGTATTTT.

The sample holds a few counts of this clonotype. This chain links TRBV7-2 with TRBJ2-5; no reliable D call. The CDR3 length is 13 residues. CDR1 and CDR2 from the germline V gene are SGHTA and FQGNSA. V was pared by 5 bases and J by 0 bases, with 7 bases between. Here the CDR3 reads CASSIPYQETQYF. In DNA form, the CDR3 reads TGTGCCAGCAGCATACCCTACCAAGAGACCCAGTACTTC.

This clonotype was counted at least ten times. The chain carries TRBV6-2 or TRBV6-3 and TRBJ1-2; D remains ambiguous. The CDR3 is 11 amino acids. V lost 8 bases to trimming and J lost 7 bases, with 11 bases between them. Germline CDR1 is MNHEY and CDR2 is SVGEGT. CDR3 loop: CASAGHGGYTF. The CDR3 region has the DNA TGTGCCAGCGCCGGGCATGGTGGCTACACCTTC.

V gene TRBV6-5 combines with J gene TRBJ2-5; D may match TRBD1 or TRBD2 (5 bases each). The CDR3 is 13 amino acids. The V gene's germline CDR1 is MNHEY and CDR2 SVGAGI. Trimming took 7 bases from V and 5 from J, leaving 14 bases between them. Here the CDR3 DNA reads TGTGCCAGCACCTTACTCTGGGGGGAGACCCAGTACTTC. Encoded protein: CASTLLWGETQYF.

The V gene is TRBV4-3, the J gene TRBJ1-5; D unresolved. This CDR3 has 15 amino acids. From germline, CDR1 is LGHNA and CDR2 YSLEER. Trimming left V 0 bases short and J 6 bases short, with 12 bases between. CDR3 coding DNA: TGCGCCAGCAGCCAAGATCTGAGGGTCCCTCAGCCCCAGCATTTT. Its translation is CASSQDLRVPQPQHF.

In this sample, this clonotype turned up a few times. The chain uses TRBV7-6 and TRBJ2-2; D call uncertain. Germline V gene sequence: CDR1 SGHVS, CDR2 FNYEAQ. This CDR3 spans 12 amino acids. Trimming pared 5 bases from V and 7 bases from J, leaving 8 bases between. The CDR3 region has the DNA TGTGCCAGCAGCCCATCGGTCGGGGAGCTGTTTTTT. This codes for CASSPSVGELFF.

The rearrangement uses TRBV20-1 and TRBJ2-7; 7 bases agree with TRBD1. Germline V gives CDR1 DFQATT, CDR2 SNEGSKA (reference sequence). The CDR3 has 15 amino acids. V trimming: 3 bases; J trimming: 3 bases; junction bases outside the gene matches: 11. CDR3 sequence (DNA): TGCAGTGCTAGTATTTCGGGACAGCTCGACTACGAGCAGTACTTC. Protein sequence: CSASISGQLDYEQYF.

This clonotype has ten or more counts. The rearrangement links TRBV24-1 to TRBJ2-1; maybe TRBD1 (5 bases). Trimming stripped 0 bases from V and 0 bases from J, with 17 bases between. CDR3 length: 19 amino acids. The germline gives CDR1 KGHDR, CDR2 SFDVKD. The CDR3 nucleotides are TGTGCCACCAGTGATTTGCCCACCCGACAGAGAAGCTCCTACAATGAGCAGTTCTTC. This encodes CATSDLPTRQRSSYNEQFF.

The chain recombines TRBV4-3 with TRBJ2-1, with D tentatively TRBD2 (6 bases). The germline V gene encodes CDR1 LGHNA and CDR2 YSLEER. This CDR3 contains 13 residues. V lost 5 bases and J 6 bases, leaving 11 bases between the germline ends. The CDR3 DNA is TGCGCCAGCAGCTATAAAGCGGGCAATGAGCAGTTCTTC. The encoded protein is CASSYKAGNEQFF.

In its sample, this clonotype was seen a few times. The CDR3 spells CASSGTGAVGETQYF. The CDR3 bases are TGTGCCAGTTCCGGGACAGGAGCGGTCGGGGAGACCCAGTACTTC. V and J are TRBV7-9 and TRBJ2-5; TRBD1 matches 8 bases. The germline gives CDR1 SEHNR, CDR2 FQNEAQ (reference sequence). The V gene end was trimmed by 9 bases and the J gene end by 5 bases; junction bases not matched to a gene: 14. This CDR3 is built from 15 residues.

This clonotype came up many times. The chain has TRBV3-1 and TRBJ1-1; 7 positions agree with TRBD1. With 2 bases clipped from V and 2 bases from J, the junction kept 5 bases outside the gene matches. Germline CDR1 reads LGHDT; CDR2 reads YNNKEL (reference sequence). The CDR3 runs 15 residues. In nucleotides, the CDR3 is TGTGCCAGCAGCCAAAGGGGGACAGACAACACTGAAGCTTTCTTT. It yields the protein CASSQRGTDNTEAFF.

This clonotype turned up a few times. This rearrangement joins TRBV5-1 to TRBJ1-6, with 8 bases lining up with TRBD1. Per germline, CDR1 SGHRS and CDR2 YFSETQ. The CDR3 loop spans 14 amino acids. The ends lost 4 bases at V and 8 bases at J; junction bases unmatched: 5. The CDR3 here is CASSMQGADSPLHF. In DNA, the CDR3 is TGCGCCAGCAGCATGCAGGGGGCGGATTCACCCCTCCACTTT.

This clonotype was seen ten or more times. The chain couples TRBV5-5 to TRBJ2-7; 9 bases agree with TRBD1. Per germline, CDR1 SGHKS and CDR2 YYEKEE (reference sequence). V shed 4 bases, J shed 1 base, and the junction held 6 bases outside the gene matches. CDR3 length equals 15 residues. CDR3 region: CASSPTGGGSYEQYF. The CDR3 DNA reads TGTGCCAGCAGCCCGACAGGGGGTGGTTCCTACGAGCAGTACTTC. The full variable domain, in which reference TRBV5-5 and TRBJ2-7 provide the parts outside the CDR3, is DAGVTQSPTHLIKTRGQQVTLRCSPISGHKSVSWYQQVLGQGPQFIFQYYEKEERGRGNFPDRFSARQFPNYSSELNVNALLLGDSALYLCASSPTGGGSYEQYFGPGTRLTVT.

The V gene is TRBV6-2 or TRBV6-3, the J gene TRBJ2-7; D perhaps matches TRBD2 (5 bases). Trimming shortened V by 6 bases and J by 4 bases, and 10 bases separated the two germline ends. Germline lookup yields CDR1 MNHEY and CDR2 SVGEGT. CDR3 size: 12 residues. CDR3 bases: TGTGCCAGCAGCCGAGAGCGGTACGAGCAGTACTTC. As protein: CASSRERYEQYF.

V is TRBV28 and J is TRBJ2-6, with D possibly TRBD2 on 7 matching bases. In germline, CDR1 is MDHEN, CDR2 SYDVKM. The length of the CDR3 is 16 residues. V was pared by 10 bases and J by 1 base, with 17 bases between. CDR3 amino acids: CATTAGAPSGANVLTF. In nucleotides, the CDR3 is TGTGCCACCACTGCGGGGGCCCCATCTGGGGCCAACGTCCTGACTTTC. The whole variable domain, filled in from reference TRBV28 and TRBJ2-6, reads DVKVTQSSRYLVKRTGEKVFLECVQDMDHENMFWYRQDPGLGLRLIYFSYDVKMKEKGDIPEGYSVSREKKERFSLILESASTNQTSMYLCATTAGAPSGANVLTFGAGSRLTVL.

In this sample, this clonotype turned up a few times. The V call is TRBV11-1, the J call TRBJ2-1; 7 nucleotides match TRBD1. Germline V lookup: CDR1 SGHAT, CDR2 FQDESV (reference sequence). Germline trimming cut 2 bases from V and 0 bases from J; bases unmatched to any gene: 10. The CDR3 sequence is 18 residues long. CDR3 sequence reads: CASSLKRRDSISYNEQFF. In DNA, the CDR3 is TGTGCCAGCAGCTTAAAAAGACGGGACAGCATCTCCTACAATGAGCAGTTCTTC.

This clonotype appeared many times. The chain links TRBV20-1 to TRBJ1-1, with D possibly matching TRBD1 (6 bases). The CDR3 has 15 residues. The germline V gene encodes CDR1 DFQATT and CDR2 SNEGSKA (reference sequence). V was trimmed by 0 bases and J by 1 base, leaving 12 bases between them. The CDR3 DNA is TGCAGTGCTAGAGATCTGCAGGGGCCGAACACTGAAGCTTTCTTT. Translating gives CSARDLQGPNTEAFF.

This clonotype came up many times. The chain recombines TRBV10-3 with TRBJ2-5, with D possibly TRBD2 on 5 matching bases. Trimming cost V 3 bases and J 5 bases, with 10 bases left between them. Germline loops: CDR1 ENHRY, CDR2 SYGVKD. The CDR3 length is 13 residues. The CDR3 here is CAISDGRGETQYF. Written as DNA, the CDR3 is TGTGCCATCAGTGATGGGAGAGGGGAGACCCAGTACTTC.

In its sample, this clonotype was seen many times. This chain connects TRBV20-1 to TRBJ2-3; the match to TRBD1 covers 8 bases. V dropped 5 bases and J dropped 1; count of bases not matched to a gene: 2. The germline gives CDR1 DFQATT, CDR2 SNEGSKA (reference sequence). This CDR3 is 13 amino acids long. The CDR3 DNA is TGCAGTGCTCGGACAGGGCGCACAGATACGCAGTATTTT. Amino acid sequence: CSARTGRTDTQYF.

This clonotype was seen repeatedly, ten times or more. The chain couples TRBV4-3 to TRBJ2-7; D is unclear. CDR1 and CDR2 (germline): LGHNA, YSLEER. CDR3 length equals 15 residues. Trimming took 0 bases from V and 6 from J, leaving 15 bases between them. CDR3: CASSQDRVGVGEQYF. The DNA of the CDR3 is TGCGCCAGCAGCCAAGATCGGGTTGGGGTCGGCGAGCAGTACTTC.

The chain carries TRBV5-1 and TRBJ2-7, with D tentatively TRBD2 (5 bases). The CDR3 loop spans 14 amino acids. The germline V gene encodes CDR1 SGHRS and CDR2 YFSETQ. The germline V and J ends were trimmed by 1 base and 2 bases, with 10 bases remaining between them. The CDR3 loop reads CASSLKRGAYEQYF. In nucleotides, the CDR3 is TGCGCCAGCAGCTTGAAACGGGGAGCCTACGAGCAGTACTTC.